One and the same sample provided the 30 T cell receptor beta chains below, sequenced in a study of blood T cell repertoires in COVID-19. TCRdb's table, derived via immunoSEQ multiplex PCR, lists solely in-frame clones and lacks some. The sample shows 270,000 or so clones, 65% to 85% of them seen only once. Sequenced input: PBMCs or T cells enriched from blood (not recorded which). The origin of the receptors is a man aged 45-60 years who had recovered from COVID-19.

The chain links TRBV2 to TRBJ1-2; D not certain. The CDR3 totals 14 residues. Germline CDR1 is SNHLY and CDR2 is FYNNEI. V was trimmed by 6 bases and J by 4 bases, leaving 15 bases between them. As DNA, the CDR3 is TGTGCCAGCAGGCCCCTGGCGGCACTCTATGGCTACACCTTC. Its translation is CASRPLAALYGYTF.

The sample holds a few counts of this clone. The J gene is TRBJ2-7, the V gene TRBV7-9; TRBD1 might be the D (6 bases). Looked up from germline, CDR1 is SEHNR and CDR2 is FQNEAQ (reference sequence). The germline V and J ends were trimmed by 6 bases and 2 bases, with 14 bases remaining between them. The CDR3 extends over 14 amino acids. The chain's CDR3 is CASRLDRSTYEQYF. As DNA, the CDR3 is TGTGCCAGCAGACTAGACAGGTCGACCTACGAGCAGTACTTC.

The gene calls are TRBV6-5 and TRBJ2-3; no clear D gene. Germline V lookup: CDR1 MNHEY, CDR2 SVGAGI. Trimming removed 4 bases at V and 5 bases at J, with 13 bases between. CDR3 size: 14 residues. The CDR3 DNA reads TGTGCCAGCAGTTTACGCACCCCGGGAGATACGCAGTATTTT. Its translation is CASSLRTPGDTQYF.

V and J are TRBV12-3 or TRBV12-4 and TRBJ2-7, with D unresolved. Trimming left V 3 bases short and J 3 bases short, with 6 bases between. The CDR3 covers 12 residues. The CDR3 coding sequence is TGTGCCAGCAGTTTCAACTACTACGAGCAGTACTTC. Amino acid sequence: CASSFNYYEQYF.

This CDR3 reads CASSPPGQGAGGYTF. The CDR3 nucleotides read TGTGCCAGCAGTCCACCGGGACAGGGTGCGGGTGGCTACACCTTC. This chain uses TRBV28 with TRBJ1-2, with 9 bases identical to TRBD1. Per germline, CDR1 MDHEN and CDR2 SYDVKM. This CDR3 is 15 amino acids long. After removal of 5 bases from V and 7 bases from J, the junction contained 11 bases not matched to a gene.

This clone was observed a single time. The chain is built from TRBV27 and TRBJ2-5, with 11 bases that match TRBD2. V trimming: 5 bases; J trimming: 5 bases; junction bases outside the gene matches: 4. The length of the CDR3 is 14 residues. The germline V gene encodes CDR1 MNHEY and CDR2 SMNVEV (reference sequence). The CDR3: CASSRRTSGETQYF. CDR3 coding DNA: TGTGCCAGCAGTCGGAGGACTAGCGGGGAGACCCAGTACTTC.

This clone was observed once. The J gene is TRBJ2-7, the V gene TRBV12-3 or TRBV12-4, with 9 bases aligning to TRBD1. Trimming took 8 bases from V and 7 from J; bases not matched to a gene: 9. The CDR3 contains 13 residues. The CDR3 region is CASGGTGSWEQYF. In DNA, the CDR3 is TGTGCCAGCGGCGGGACAGGGTCTTGGGAGCAGTACTTC.

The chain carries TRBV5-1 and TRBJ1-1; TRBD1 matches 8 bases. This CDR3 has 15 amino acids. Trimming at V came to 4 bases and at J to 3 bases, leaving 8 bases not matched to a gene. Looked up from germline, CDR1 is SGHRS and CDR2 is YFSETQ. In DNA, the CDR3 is TGCGCCAGCAGCCATTTATCAGGGGGCGACACTGAAGCTTTCTTT. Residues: CASSHLSGGDTEAFF.

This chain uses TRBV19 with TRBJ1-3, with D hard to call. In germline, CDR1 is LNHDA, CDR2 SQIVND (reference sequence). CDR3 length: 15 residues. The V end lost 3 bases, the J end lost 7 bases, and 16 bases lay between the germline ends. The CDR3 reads CASSISTGAVNTIYF. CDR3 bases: TGTGCCAGTAGTATTTCGACGGGTGCTGTTAACACCATATATTTT.

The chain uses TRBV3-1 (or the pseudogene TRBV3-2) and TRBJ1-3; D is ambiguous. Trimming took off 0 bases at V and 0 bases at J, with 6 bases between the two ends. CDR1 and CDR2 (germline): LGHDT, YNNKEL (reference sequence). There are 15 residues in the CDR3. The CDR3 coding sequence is TGTGCCAGCAGCCAAGATTTAAACTCTGGAAACACCATATATTTT. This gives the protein CASSQDLNSGNTIYF.

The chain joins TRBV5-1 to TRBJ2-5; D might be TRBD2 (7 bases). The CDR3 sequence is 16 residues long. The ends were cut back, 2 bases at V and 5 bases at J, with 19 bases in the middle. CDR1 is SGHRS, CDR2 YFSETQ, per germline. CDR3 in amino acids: CASSFFSPGGFETQYF. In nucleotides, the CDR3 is TGCGCCAGCAGCTTCTTTTCTCCGGGGGGCTTCGAGACCCAGTACTTC.

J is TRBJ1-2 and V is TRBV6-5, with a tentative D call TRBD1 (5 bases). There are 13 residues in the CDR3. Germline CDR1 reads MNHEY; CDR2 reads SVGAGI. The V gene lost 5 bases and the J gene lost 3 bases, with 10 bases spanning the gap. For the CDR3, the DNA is TGTGCCAGCAGTCAGGGTTTAGACTATGGCTACACCTTC. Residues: CASSQGLDYGYTF.

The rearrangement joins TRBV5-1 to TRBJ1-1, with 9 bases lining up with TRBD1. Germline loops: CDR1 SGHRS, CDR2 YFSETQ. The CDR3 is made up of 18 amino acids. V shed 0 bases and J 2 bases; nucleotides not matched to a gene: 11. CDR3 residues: CASSLAVLGQGANTEAFF. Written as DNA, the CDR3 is TGCGCCAGCAGCTTGGCCGTTTTGGGACAGGGAGCAAACACTGAAGCTTTCTTT.

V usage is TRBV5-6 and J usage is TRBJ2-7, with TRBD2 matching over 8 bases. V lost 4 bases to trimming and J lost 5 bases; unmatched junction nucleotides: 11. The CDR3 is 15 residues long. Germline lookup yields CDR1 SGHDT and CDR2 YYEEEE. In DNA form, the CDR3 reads TGTGCCAGCAGCCGACAGCGGACTAGCCCCCACGAGCAGTACTTC. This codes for CASSRQRTSPHEQYF.

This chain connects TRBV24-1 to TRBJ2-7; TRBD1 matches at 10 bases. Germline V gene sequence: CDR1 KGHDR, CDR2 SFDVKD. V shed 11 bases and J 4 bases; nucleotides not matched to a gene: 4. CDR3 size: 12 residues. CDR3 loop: CASRQGAYEQYF. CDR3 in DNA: TGTGCCAGCCGACAGGGGGCTTACGAGCAGTACTTC.

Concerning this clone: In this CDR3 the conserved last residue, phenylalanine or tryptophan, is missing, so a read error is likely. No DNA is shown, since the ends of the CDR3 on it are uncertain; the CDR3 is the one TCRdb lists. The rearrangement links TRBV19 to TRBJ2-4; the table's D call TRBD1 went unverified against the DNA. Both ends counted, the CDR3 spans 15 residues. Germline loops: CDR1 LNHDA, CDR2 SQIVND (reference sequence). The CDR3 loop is CASSPPGYRGSPRWV.

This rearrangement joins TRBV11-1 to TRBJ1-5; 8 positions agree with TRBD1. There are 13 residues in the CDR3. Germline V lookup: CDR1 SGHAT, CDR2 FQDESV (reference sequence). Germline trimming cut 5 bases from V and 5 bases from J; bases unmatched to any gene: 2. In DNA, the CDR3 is TGTGCCAGCAGCCCGACAGGGGATCAGCCCCAGCATTTT. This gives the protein CASSPTGDQPQHF.

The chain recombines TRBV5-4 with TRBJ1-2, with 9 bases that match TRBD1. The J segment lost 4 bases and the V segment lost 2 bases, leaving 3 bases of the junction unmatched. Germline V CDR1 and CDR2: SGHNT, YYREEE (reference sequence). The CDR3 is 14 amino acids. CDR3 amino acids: CASSLEDRGYGYTF. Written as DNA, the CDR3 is TGTGCCAGCAGCTTAGAGGACAGGGGCTATGGCTACACCTTC.

CDR3: CASSPGLYGYTF. The CDR3 coding sequence is TGTGCCAGCAGTCCAGGACTCTATGGCTACACCTTC. This chain uses TRBV28 with TRBJ1-2; D uncertain. Germline V gene lookup returns CDR1 MDHEN and CDR2 SYDVKM. The CDR3 sequence is 12 residues long. With 5 bases removed from V and 4 bases from J, the gap between germline ends came to 8 bases.

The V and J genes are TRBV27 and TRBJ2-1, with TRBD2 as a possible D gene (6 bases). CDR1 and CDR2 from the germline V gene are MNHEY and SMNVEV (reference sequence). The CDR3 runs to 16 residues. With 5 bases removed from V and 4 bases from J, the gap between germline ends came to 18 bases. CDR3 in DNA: TGTGCCAGCAGTGGAATCCGTGGGCGGGGATACAATGAGCAGTTCTTC. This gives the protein CASSGIRGRGYNEQFF.

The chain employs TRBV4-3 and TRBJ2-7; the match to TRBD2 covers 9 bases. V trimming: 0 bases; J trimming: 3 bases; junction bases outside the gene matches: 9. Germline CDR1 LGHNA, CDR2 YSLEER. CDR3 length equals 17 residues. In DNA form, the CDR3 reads TGCGCCAGCAGCCAAGATTTACCGAGCGGGAGGCGCTACGAGCAGTACTTC. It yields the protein CASSQDLPSGRRYEQYF.

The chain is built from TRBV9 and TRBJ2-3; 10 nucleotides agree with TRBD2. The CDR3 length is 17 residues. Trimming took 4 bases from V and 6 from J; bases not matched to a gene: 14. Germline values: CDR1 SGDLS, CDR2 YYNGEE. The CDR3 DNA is TGTGCCAGCAGCCCCCGGGGTCTAGCGGGGGTCGGTGATACGCAGTATTTT. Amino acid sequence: CASSPRGLAGVGDTQYF.

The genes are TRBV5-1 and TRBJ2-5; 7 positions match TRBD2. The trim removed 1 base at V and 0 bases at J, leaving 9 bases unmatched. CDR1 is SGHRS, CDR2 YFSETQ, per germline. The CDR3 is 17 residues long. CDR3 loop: CASSLWASGGYQETQYF. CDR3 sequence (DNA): TGCGCCAGCAGCTTGTGGGCTAGCGGAGGGTACCAAGAGACCCAGTACTTC.

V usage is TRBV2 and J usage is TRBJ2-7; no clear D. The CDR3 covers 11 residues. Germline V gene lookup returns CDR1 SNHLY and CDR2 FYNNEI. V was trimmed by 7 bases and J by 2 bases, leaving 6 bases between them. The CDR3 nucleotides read TGTGCCAGCATCCGGGCCTACGAGCAGTACTTC. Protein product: CASIRAYEQYF.

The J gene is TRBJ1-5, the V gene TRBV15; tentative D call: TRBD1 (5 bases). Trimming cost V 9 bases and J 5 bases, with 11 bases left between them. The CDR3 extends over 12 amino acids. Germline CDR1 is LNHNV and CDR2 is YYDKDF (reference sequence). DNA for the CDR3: TGTGCCACGCAAGGGGTGGATCAGCCCCAGCATTTT. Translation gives CATQGVDQPQHF.

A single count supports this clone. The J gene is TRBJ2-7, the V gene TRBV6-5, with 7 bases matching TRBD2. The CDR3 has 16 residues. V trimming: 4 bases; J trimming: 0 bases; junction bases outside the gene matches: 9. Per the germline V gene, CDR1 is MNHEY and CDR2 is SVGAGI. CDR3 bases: TGTGCCAGCAGTTTTCTAGGCGGGAGTGCCTCCTACGAGCAGTACTTC. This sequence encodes CASSFLGGSASYEQYF.

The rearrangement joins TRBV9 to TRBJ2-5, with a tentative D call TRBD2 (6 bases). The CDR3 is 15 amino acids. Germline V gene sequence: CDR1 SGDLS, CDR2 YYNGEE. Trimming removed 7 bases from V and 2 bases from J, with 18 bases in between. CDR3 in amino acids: CASSTPTGGQETQYF. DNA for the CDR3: TGTGCCAGCTCGACCCCCACAGGAGGGCAAGAGACCCAGTACTTC.

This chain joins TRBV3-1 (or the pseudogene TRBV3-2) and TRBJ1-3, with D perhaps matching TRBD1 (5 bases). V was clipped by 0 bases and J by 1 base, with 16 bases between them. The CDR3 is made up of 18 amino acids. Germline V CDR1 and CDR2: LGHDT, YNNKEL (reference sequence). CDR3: CASSQEGIKRGSGNTIYF. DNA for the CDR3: TGTGCCAGCAGCCAAGAGGGTATAAAAAGGGGATCTGGAAACACCATATATTTT.

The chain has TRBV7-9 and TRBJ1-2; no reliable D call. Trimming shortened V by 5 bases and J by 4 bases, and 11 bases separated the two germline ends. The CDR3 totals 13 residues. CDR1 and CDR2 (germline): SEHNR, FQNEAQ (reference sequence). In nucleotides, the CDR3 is TGTGCCAGCAGCACCTGGAGTGCCTATGGCTACACCTTC. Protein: CASSTWSAYGYTF.

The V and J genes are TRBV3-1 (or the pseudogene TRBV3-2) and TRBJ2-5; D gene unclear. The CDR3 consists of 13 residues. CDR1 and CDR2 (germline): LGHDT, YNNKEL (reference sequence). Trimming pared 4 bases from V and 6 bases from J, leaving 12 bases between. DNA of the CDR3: TGTGCCAGCAGCCCCTACCCCCCGAAGACCCAGTACTTC. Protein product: CASSPYPPKTQYF.